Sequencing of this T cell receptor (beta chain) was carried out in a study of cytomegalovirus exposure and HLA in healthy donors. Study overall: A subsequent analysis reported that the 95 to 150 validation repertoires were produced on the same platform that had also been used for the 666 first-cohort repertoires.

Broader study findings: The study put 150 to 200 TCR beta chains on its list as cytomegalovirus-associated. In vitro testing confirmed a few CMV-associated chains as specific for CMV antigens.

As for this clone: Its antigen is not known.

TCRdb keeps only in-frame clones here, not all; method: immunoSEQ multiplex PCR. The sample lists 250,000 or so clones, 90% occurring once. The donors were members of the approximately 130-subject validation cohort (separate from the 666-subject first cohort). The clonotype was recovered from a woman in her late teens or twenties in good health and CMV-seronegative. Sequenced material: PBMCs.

This CDR3 reads CASSLSSGTRVYNEQFF. The CDR3 DNA is TGTGCCAGCAGTTTATCCTCCGGGACTAGAGTCTACAATGAGCAGTTCTTC. J is TRBJ2-1 and V is TRBV27; 8 positions agree with TRBD2. Germline V gene sequence: CDR1 MNHEY, CDR2 SMNVEV (reference sequence). The J segment lost 3 bases and the V segment lost 0 bases, leaving 7 bases of the junction unmatched. This CDR3 has 17 amino acids.